This T cell receptor beta chain was observed in a study of CD8+CD57+ T cells in acquired aplastic anemia (dated by TCRdb to the late 2010s). Looking at the study overall: On average, sorted CD4+ and CD8+ cells yielded around 3.5 ug of extracted DNA, with a range of 0.2 to 27.4 ug. CD8+CD57+ expansion was defined as a frequency above the mean frequency observed in healthy subjects. What the authors observed across the whole study: Nearly 30 CD8+ CDR3 sequences were found in both patients and controls but appeared to be highly expressed in patients and within the immunodominant clones of the patients. No significant difference in CD8+ Simpson's diversity was found between patients and healthy controls (P=0.060).

CDR1 SGDLS and CDR2 YYNGEE are derived from the germline V gene. The V end loses 0 bases and the J end loses 0 bases, and a stretch of 10 bases separates them. The CDR3, cysteine through phenylalanine, is 15 amino acids long. Of the read, only the CDR3 DNA is kept; its 45 bases are in frame from base 1. Genomic DNA served as template for TCR beta VDJ combination and CDR3 sequence profiling. TCR repertoire sequencing was run on an Illumina HiSeq 2000. Per the original workflow: Repertoires were assessed using TRBV/TRBJ rearrangement plots, CDR3 size and DJ length profiles, and Simpson's diversity index. Whichever DNA sequence was most abundant in the deep sequencing data was defined as the immunodominant clone. CDR3 amino acid sequences were screened for sharing across subjects and were compared with published repertoires and the VDJdb database. TCRdb reran the public reads through fastp at Q25 and MiXCR, keeping productive beta chains. Each entry is one CDR3 protein sequence, shown with its most common DNA and genes. Here the V and J calls rest on TCRdb's processing, not on the authors' analysis. Across this sample there are 120,000 or so distinct CDR3 sequences, with 40% seen only once. The ten largest clones represent 2.6% of the sample.

Expansion of CD8+CD57+ cells had been shown by flow cytometry in the patients chosen for sequencing. Severe acquired aplastic anemia was diagnosed in all patients according to International Study of Aplastic Anemia and Agranulocytosis and Camitta criteria. Patients had received no therapy at the time of blood sampling. TCR repertoires of sorted CD4+ and CD8+ blood T cells from severe aplastic anemia patients and healthy subjects were deep-sequenced in the study. Patients were enrolled under clinicaltrials.gov protocols 00001620, 01623167, 00001397, 00071045, 00081523 and 00961064 in the USA. Ficoll-Paque density gradient centrifugation was used to isolate peripheral blood mononuclear cells. Before DNA extraction, CD4+ and CD8+ T cells were sorted with FACS or magnetic beads. A remark on this clonotype: This receptor's antigen is unknown. It has no much larger one-base neighbor in the sample; base qualities were not kept.

Material for sequencing was sorted CD4+, CD8+, or CD8+CD57+ T cells (not recorded which) from PBMCs. This receptor was taken from a human donor with aplastic anemia. The rearrangement combines TRBV9 with TRBJ2-7, with no D gene named confidently. CDR3 protein: CASSVDPPSSYEQYF. The DNA sequence is given as TGTGCCAGCAGCGTAGACCCACCGAGCTCCTACGAGCAGTACTTC. The variable domain in full, with residues beyond the CDR3 obtained from the reference TRBV9 and TRBJ2-7 genes, is DSGVTQTPKHLITATGQRVTLRCSPRSGDLSVYWYQQSLDQGLQFLIQYYNGEERAKGNILERFSAQQFPDLHSELNLSSLELGDSALYFCASSVDPPSSYEQYFGPGTRLTVT.